This is a list of T cell receptor beta chains from one sample in a study of graft-versus-host responses after intestinal transplantation. Repertoires were generated with immunoSEQ multiplex PCR, while TCRdb's copy carries only in-frame clones and drops some. The data contain 40,000 to 55,000 clones, roughly nine tenths of them singletons. Material: PBMCs, obtained 524 days after transplant. These receptors were collected from a human patient who received an intestinal transplant, so some T cells may come from the graft donor. Each CDR3 is given with its conserved first and last residue. Fields, in order: V gene, clone size, D gene, J gene, CDR3 DNA, CDR3 protein. D genes are given only for firm matches. A clone size is listed for some rows: how often the clone was seen (once, few, many), or a class if it is expanded.

v_call: TRBV18; clone_size: NA; d_call: NA; j_call: TRBJ1-1; cdr3_nt: TGTGCCAGCTCAGGGTTCCACATGAACACTGAAGCTTTCTTT; cdr3_aa: CASSGFHMNTEAFF
v_call: TRBV28; clone_size: NA; d_call: TRBD1; j_call: TRBJ1-4; cdr3_nt: TGTGCCAGCCAGGGGGCCGGGGGAAAACTGTTTTTT; cdr3_aa: CASQGAGGKLFF
v_call: TRBV6-1; clone_size: NA; d_call: NA; j_call: TRBJ1-2; cdr3_nt: TGTGCCAGCCAGTCAGGCTATGGCTACACCTTC; cdr3_aa: CASQSGYGYTF
v_call: TRBV7-9; clone_size: NA; d_call: NA; j_call: TRBJ1-2; cdr3_nt: TGTGCCAGCAGCCCCGGCAACTATGGCTACACCTTC; cdr3_aa: CASSPGNYGYTF
v_call: TRBV5-6; clone_size: NA; d_call: TRBD2; j_call: TRBJ2-1; cdr3_nt: TGTGCCAGCAGCCGCGGACTAGCGGGAGACGAGCAGTTCTTC; cdr3_aa: CASSRGLAGDEQFF
v_call: TRBV28; clone_size: NA; d_call: NA; j_call: TRBJ1-4; cdr3_nt: TGTGCCAGCAGGCAAGGACCCGCTAATGAAAAACTGTTTTTT; cdr3_aa: CASRQGPANEKLFF
v_call: TRBV4-1; clone_size: NA; d_call: NA; j_call: TRBJ2-5; cdr3_nt: TGCGCCAGCAGCCAAGAAGGGACCCCGCAAGAGACCCAGTACTTC; cdr3_aa: CASSQEGTPQETQYF
v_call: TRBV5-5; clone_size: NA; d_call: TRBD1; j_call: TRBJ2-7; cdr3_nt: TGTGCCAGCAGCCCCAGGGGGTTTGATTACGAGCAGTACTTC; cdr3_aa: CASSPRGFDYEQYF
v_call: TRBV19; clone_size: NA; d_call: NA; j_call: TRBJ2-2; cdr3_nt: TGTGCCAGTAGTATCGCGAACACCGGGGAGCTGTTTTTT; cdr3_aa: CASSIANTGELFF
v_call: TRBV10-1; clone_size: NA; d_call: NA; j_call: TRBJ2-3; cdr3_nt: TGCGCCAGCAGTCCACAGAGATTAAAAGATACGCAGTATTTT; cdr3_aa: CASSPQRLKDTQYF
v_call: TRBV7-7; clone_size: NA; d_call: NA; j_call: TRBJ2-2; cdr3_nt: TGTGCTAGCAGCCAAAACCGGGACAGGGAGCTGTTTTTT; cdr3_aa: CASSQNRDRELFF
v_call: TRBV6-1; clone_size: NA; d_call: TRBD1; j_call: TRBJ2-7; cdr3_nt: TGTGCCAGCAGTGCAGCCGGGACAGGGGCCTACGAGCAGTACTTC; cdr3_aa: CASSAAGTGAYEQYF
v_call: TRBV7-6; clone_size: NA; d_call: NA; j_call: TRBJ1-1; cdr3_nt: TGTGCCAGCAGCTTCTCAGGGGACACTGAAGCTTTCTTT; cdr3_aa: CASSFSGDTEAFF
v_call: TRBV18; clone_size: NA; d_call: NA; j_call: TRBJ1-2; cdr3_nt: TGTGCCAGCTCACCACCCCGGGGGATGGACTATGGCTACACCTTC; cdr3_aa: CASSPPRGMDYGYTF
v_call: TRBV6-5; clone_size: NA; d_call: NA; j_call: TRBJ2-7; cdr3_nt: TGTGCCAGCAGTTACTCGAGATCCAGCGGTGCCTACGAGCAGTACTTC; cdr3_aa: CASSYSRSSGAYEQYF
v_call: TRBV5-6; clone_size: few; d_call: NA; j_call: TRBJ1-2; cdr3_nt: TGTGCCAGCAGCAGCCCATCCAGGACTGACATCTATGGCTACACCTTC; cdr3_aa: CASSSPSRTDIYGYTF
v_call: TRBV10-3; clone_size: NA; d_call: NA; j_call: TRBJ2-3; cdr3_nt: TGTGCCATCAGTGAGTCTTCGCATACGCAGTATTTT; cdr3_aa: CAISESSHTQYF
v_call: TRBV5-1; clone_size: NA; d_call: NA; j_call: TRBJ1-1; cdr3_nt: TGCGCCAGCAGCTTGGAAAAATTCAGCACTGAAGCTTTCTTT; cdr3_aa: CASSLEKFSTEAFF
v_call: TRBV6-1; clone_size: NA; d_call: NA; j_call: TRBJ2-5; cdr3_nt: TGTGCCAGCAGTGAAGGCGGGGTGAAGACCCAGTACTTC; cdr3_aa: CASSEGGVKTQYF
v_call: TRBV9; clone_size: NA; d_call: NA; j_call: TRBJ2-7; cdr3_nt: TGTGCCAGCAGCGTAGACGGGGGAGGAACCGGACAGCAGTACTTC; cdr3_aa: CASSVDGGGTGQQYF
v_call: TRBV4-3; clone_size: NA; d_call: NA; j_call: TRBJ1-2; cdr3_nt: TGCGCCAGCAGCCAAGATTTCGGAAACTATGGCTACACCTTC; cdr3_aa: CASSQDFGNYGYTF
v_call: TRBV7-9; clone_size: NA; d_call: NA; j_call: TRBJ2-2; cdr3_nt: TGTGCCAGCAGCTCAAGGCTCCTAGTATCCGGGGAGCTGTTTTTT; cdr3_aa: CASSSRLLVSGELFF
v_call: TRBV30; clone_size: NA; d_call: NA; j_call: TRBJ2-6; cdr3_nt: TGTGCCTGGAGTGTACTTGGGAGTTCTTCCTCTGGGGCCAACGTCCTGACTTTC; cdr3_aa: CAWSVLGSSSSGANVLTF
v_call: TRBV28; clone_size: NA; d_call: NA; j_call: TRBJ1-1; cdr3_nt: TGTGCCAGCAGTTTTCTGGGTAGCAGGAACACTGAAGCTTTCTTT; cdr3_aa: CASSFLGSRNTEAFF
v_call: TRBV30; clone_size: NA; d_call: NA; j_call: TRBJ1-5; cdr3_nt: TGTGCCTGGGGGCGGAGGGGCAATCAGCCCCAGCATTTT; cdr3_aa: CAWGRRGNQPQHF
v_call: TRBV10-2; clone_size: NA; d_call: TRBD2; j_call: TRBJ2-1; cdr3_nt: TGCGCCAGCAGTGTCACTAGCGGGAGAGGCGATGAGCAGTTCTTC; cdr3_aa: CASSVTSGRGDEQFF
v_call: TRBV7-9; clone_size: NA; d_call: TRBD1; j_call: TRBJ1-1; cdr3_nt: TGTGCCAGCAGCTTGGGACAGGGGGCTGACACTGAAGCTTTCTTT; cdr3_aa: CASSLGQGADTEAFF
v_call: TRBV4-1; clone_size: NA; d_call: TRBD2; j_call: TRBJ2-1; cdr3_nt: TGCGCCAGCAGCCAAGTTAGGACTAGTTTTGAGCAGTTCTTC; cdr3_aa: CASSQVRTSFEQFF
v_call: TRBV27; clone_size: NA; d_call: TRBD2; j_call: TRBJ2-5; cdr3_nt: TGTGCCAGCAGTTTATTGGCTAGCGGGGCGGGGGAGACCCAGTACTTC; cdr3_aa: CASSLLASGAGETQYF
v_call: TRBV2; clone_size: NA; d_call: TRBD1; j_call: TRBJ1-1; cdr3_nt: TGTGCCAGCACCAGTGGACAGGCAAAAAGGAACACTGAAGCTTTCTTT; cdr3_aa: CASTSGQAKRNTEAFF
v_call: TRBV19; clone_size: NA; d_call: TRBD1; j_call: TRBJ2-1; cdr3_nt: TGTGCCAGTAGTCAGGACAGGGATACCTACAATGAGCAGTTCTTC; cdr3_aa: CASSQDRDTYNEQFF
v_call: TRBV6-1; clone_size: NA; d_call: NA; j_call: TRBJ2-3; cdr3_nt: TGTGCCAGCAGTGAAGGGAGGGTGAGAGATACGCAGTATTTT; cdr3_aa: CASSEGRVRDTQYF
v_call: TRBV27; clone_size: NA; d_call: TRBD1; j_call: TRBJ2-5; cdr3_nt: TGTGCCAGCAGTCGACGGACAGGGGCGTCGGAGACCCAGTACTTC; cdr3_aa: CASSRRTGASETQYF
v_call: TRBV4-3; clone_size: NA; d_call: NA; j_call: TRBJ1-6; cdr3_nt: TGCGCCAGCAGCCAAGACGGACAGTATAATTCACCCCTCCACTTT; cdr3_aa: CASSQDGQYNSPLHF
v_call: TRBV28; clone_size: NA; d_call: NA; j_call: TRBJ2-7; cdr3_nt: TGTGCCAGCAGTTCCCAGGGTGCCAGCTCCTACGAGCAGTACTTC; cdr3_aa: CASSSQGASSYEQYF
v_call: TRBV9; clone_size: NA; d_call: TRBD1; j_call: TRBJ2-7; cdr3_nt: TGTGCCAGCAGCGAGGGACAGGGTAGAATCTACGAGCAGTACTTC; cdr3_aa: CASSEGQGRIYEQYF
v_call: TRBV9; clone_size: NA; d_call: TRBD2; j_call: TRBJ2-5; cdr3_nt: TGTGCCAGCAGCTATACTAGCGCCCAAGAGACCCAGTACTTC; cdr3_aa: CASSYTSAQETQYF
v_call: TRBV7-8; clone_size: few; d_call: NA; j_call: TRBJ1-1; cdr3_nt: TGTGCCAGCAGCCCCGGAGGGGTGAGAGCTTTCTTT; cdr3_aa: CASSPGGVRAFF
v_call: TRBV28; clone_size: NA; d_call: TRBD1; j_call: TRBJ2-7; cdr3_nt: TGTGCCAGCAGCTGGGACAGGGACGAACTCTACGAGCAGTACTTC; cdr3_aa: CASSWDRDELYEQYF
v_call: TRBV5-5; clone_size: NA; d_call: TRBD2; j_call: TRBJ2-2; cdr3_nt: TGTGCCAGCAGCTGGGGACTAGCGGGAGGATCCGGGGAGCTGTTTTTT; cdr3_aa: CASSWGLAGGSGELFF
v_call: TRBV5-1; clone_size: NA; d_call: TRBD2; j_call: TRBJ2-7; cdr3_nt: TGCGCCAGCAGCTTTGCCGGGAGGGCCTTTTACGAGCAGTACTTC; cdr3_aa: CASSFAGRAFYEQYF
v_call: TRBV7-2; clone_size: NA; d_call: TRBD1; j_call: TRBJ1-1; cdr3_nt: TGTGCCAGCAGCTTAGGACAGGGAGACACTGAAGCTTTCTTT; cdr3_aa: CASSLGQGDTEAFF
v_call: TRBV11-2; clone_size: NA; d_call: NA; j_call: TRBJ2-7; cdr3_nt: TGTGCCAGCAGCTTCCAGGGCTGGGGGTACGAGCAGTACTTC; cdr3_aa: CASSFQGWGYEQYF
v_call: TRBV25-1; clone_size: NA; d_call: NA; j_call: TRBJ2-3; cdr3_nt: TGTGCCAGCAGTGAATCCCCGACCCATGATACGCAGTATTTT; cdr3_aa: CASSESPTHDTQYF
v_call: TRBV5-1; clone_size: NA; d_call: TRBD1; j_call: TRBJ1-3; cdr3_nt: TGCGCCAGCAGCTTGGGCGGACAGGGGTTCTCTGGAAACACCATATATTTT; cdr3_aa: CASSLGGQGFSGNTIYF
v_call: TRBV4-3; clone_size: NA; d_call: TRBD2; j_call: TRBJ2-1; cdr3_nt: TGCGCCAGCAGCCAAGAGGGGGGTAGCGGGAGCCCTCCTTACAATGAGCAGTTCTTC; cdr3_aa: CASSQEGGSGSPPYNEQFF
v_call: TRBV7-2; clone_size: few; d_call: TRBD1; j_call: TRBJ1-4; cdr3_nt: TGTGCCAGCAGCCTAAGCCCAGGGGGCAATGAAAAACTGTTTTTT; cdr3_aa: CASSLSPGGNEKLFF
v_call: TRBV29-1; clone_size: few; d_call: NA; j_call: TRBJ1-1; cdr3_nt: TGCAGCGTTGTCCTTGCAGGGGTGAGGACTGAAGCTTTCTTT; cdr3_aa: CSVVLAGVRTEAFF
v_call: TRBV18; clone_size: NA; d_call: TRBD2; j_call: TRBJ2-1; cdr3_nt: TGTGCCAGCTCACAGACTAGCGGGAGCGCCTACAATGAGCAGTTCTTC; cdr3_aa: CASSQTSGSAYNEQFF
v_call: TRBV28; clone_size: NA; d_call: NA; j_call: TRBJ1-6; cdr3_nt: TGTGCCAGCAGTTCCTCCCTGTTTATACCAAACGGGGATTCACCCCTCCACTTT; cdr3_aa: CASSSSLFIPNGDSPLHF
v_call: TRBV9; clone_size: once; d_call: TRBD2; j_call: TRBJ2-1; cdr3_nt: TGTGCCAGCAGCTTGGGAGGGCGGGGGGATGAGCAGTTCTTC; cdr3_aa: CASSLGGRGDEQFF
v_call: TRBV7-9; clone_size: NA; d_call: TRBD2; j_call: TRBJ2-5; cdr3_nt: TGTGCCAGCAGCTTAGCGACCTACTCCACTAGCGGCCAAGAGACCCAGTACTTC; cdr3_aa: CASSLATYSTSGQETQYF
v_call: TRBV7-9; clone_size: once; d_call: NA; j_call: TRBJ2-7; cdr3_nt: TGTGCCAGCAGCGCCTCTGTTGGGGGGGCAAACTACGAGCAGTACTTC; cdr3_aa: CASSASVGGANYEQYF
v_call: TRBV28; clone_size: NA; d_call: TRBD2; j_call: TRBJ2-1; cdr3_nt: TGTGCCAGCAGTTCGTCCGGGACTAGCGGTATCAATGAGCAGTTCTTC; cdr3_aa: CASSSSGTSGINEQFF
v_call: TRBV7-9; clone_size: NA; d_call: NA; j_call: TRBJ2-7; cdr3_nt: TGTGCCAGCAGCCAGGACCGGTACGAGCAGTACTTC; cdr3_aa: CASSQDRYEQYF